Listed below are T cell receptor beta chains from one sample, sequenced in a study of T cells in Graves' hyperthyroidism and ophthalmopathy. TCRdb redid the calling of the multiplex PCR reads with MiXCR, one entry per CDR3 protein. The sample yields about 590,000 distinct CDR3 sequences, 13% to 15% seen once. Material: blood. These receptors all come from a woman aged 18-35 years with Graves' ophthalmopathy. The CDR3 runs from the conserved cysteine through the conserved F or W. A D gene is named only where the DNA matches it firmly.

d_call	j_call	v_call	cdr3_aa
NA	TRBJ2-3	TRBV13	CASSLQGFTSTDTQYF
NA	TRBJ1-1	TRBV29-1	CSARRNTEAFF
NA	TRBJ2-7	TRBV2	CASSARGVYEQYF
TRBD2	TRBJ2-3	TRBV29-1	CSVVASGSFADTQYF
NA	TRBJ2-5	TRBV2	CASSGDGKETQYF
TRBD1	TRBJ2-2	TRBV4-1	CASSRRGQGAMLSGELFF
TRBD2	TRBJ2-1	TRBV2	CASSEELAGDSEQFF
NA	TRBJ1-2	TRBV3-1	CASSQGVTNYGYTF
NA	TRBJ2-3	TRBV11-2	CASSLQGAPDTQYF
NA	TRBJ2-6	TRBV7-3	CASSSLTPANVLTF
TRBD2	TRBJ2-5	TRBV2	CASNSGGGQETQYF
NA	TRBJ2-5	TRBV10-3	CAISGDRETQYF
TRBD2	TRBJ2-3	TRBV7-2	CAGSPRPPGLAPILPTDTQYF
TRBD1	TRBJ2-7	TRBV7-6	CASSDGQGLYEQYF
NA	TRBJ2-1	TRBV4-1	CASSTAGDPYNEQFF
NA	TRBJ2-6	TRBV7-6	CASSFRRDSQYSGANVLTF
NA	TRBJ1-6	TRBV30	CAWSVAGSPLHF
NA	TRBJ2-1	TRBV3-1	CASSQAGGNEQFF
NA	TRBJ1-5	TRBV27	CASSSLGRADPFYSNQPQHF
NA	TRBJ1-1	TRBV7-2	CASSPGQGLGTEAFF
TRBD1	TRBJ1-1	TRBV5-1	CASSLARTGWDTEAFF
NA	TRBJ1-5	TRBV28	CASSLGPTGLRNQPQHF
NA	TRBJ2-1	TRBV3-1	CASSQAGAEQFF
TRBD1	TRBJ2-3	TRBV15	CATSRVRGGQGFQYF
NA	TRBJ2-7	TRBV11-2	CASSYEMGEQYF
TRBD1	TRBJ1-2	TRBV28	CASSPLAGGTARYGYTF
TRBD1	TRBJ1-1	TRBV20-1	CSAGGQGTEAFF
TRBD2	TRBJ2-7	TRBV28	CASRPGTSIYEQYF
TRBD2	TRBJ2-1	TRBV27	CASTLSLAGRDEQFF
TRBD1	TRBJ1-1	TRBV7-9	CASSPPDRGGGNTEAFF
TRBD2	TRBJ2-1	TRBV19	CASSASGTSKFF
TRBD1	TRBJ1-2	TRBV27	CASSLSKGAWGYTF
NA	TRBJ1-1	TRBV4-1	CASSQGGWGTEAFF
NA	TRBJ1-1	TRBV28	CASSLERGRQNTEAFF
NA	TRBJ1-5	TRBV2	CASMAGSNQPQHF
TRBD1	TRBJ1-1	TRBV6-2/TRBV6-3	CASFQQGSEAFF
TRBD1	TRBJ1-1	TRBV6-1	CASSQTGGPFF
NA	TRBJ2-5	TRBV19	CASKPWVGETQYF
NA	TRBJ2-7	TRBV12-3/TRBV12-4	CASSLDKGLGGEQYF
TRBD1	TRBJ2-7	TRBV7-8	CASSQLALRDRGREQYF
TRBD1	TRBJ1-1	TRBV5-6	CASSLGGTGGADTEAFF
NA	TRBJ1-1	TRBV5-4	CASSLGSTQGNEAFF
TRBD2	TRBJ2-1	TRBV20-1	CSARDPAGALDEQFF
NA	TRBJ1-6	TRBV28	CASSFPSSYNSPLHF
TRBD2	TRBJ2-3	TRBV9	CASSVELAGSTDTQYF
TRBD1	TRBJ2-2	TRBV7-2	CASRVTGSNTGELFF